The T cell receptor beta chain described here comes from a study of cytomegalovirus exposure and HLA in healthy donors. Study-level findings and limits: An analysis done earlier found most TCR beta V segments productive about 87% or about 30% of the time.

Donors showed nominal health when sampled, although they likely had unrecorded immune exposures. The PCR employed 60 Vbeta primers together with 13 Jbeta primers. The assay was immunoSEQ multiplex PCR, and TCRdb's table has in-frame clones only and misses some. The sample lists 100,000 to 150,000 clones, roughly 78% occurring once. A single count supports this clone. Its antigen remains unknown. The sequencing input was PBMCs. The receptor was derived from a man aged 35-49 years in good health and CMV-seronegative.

DNA of the CDR3: TGCAGCGTTGAACGGGGTGAAGGCTACACCTTC. The encoded protein is CSVERGEGYTF. The chain is built from TRBV29-1 and TRBJ1-2; D uncertain. V was clipped by 2 bases and J by 8 bases, with 9 bases between them. Germline assignment: CDR1 SQVTM and CDR2 ANQGSEA. The CDR3 has 11 amino acids.